This passage covers 30 T cell receptor beta chains from one sample sequenced in a study of T cells after yellow fever vaccination (dated by TCRdb to between 2018 and 2021). Read against the paper, the sample's treatment or condition label means: live attenuated yellow fever vaccine strain. The method behind the library was 5' RACE. Data came from an Illumina NovaSeq 6000. Using fastp at Q25 and MiXCR, TCRdb reprocessed the public reads and kept productive beta chains. Entries that share a CDR3 protein sequence are merged under the most common genes and DNA. Within this sample are a few hundred thousand distinct CDR3 sequences, with approximately 3% of them counted one time only. The ten largest clones capture roughly 3% of the sample. The specimen comprised CD4+ T cells sorted from PBMCs, sampled 10 days after the yellow fever booster vaccination. These receptors originate from a man aged 18 to 35 who received the YFV17D yellow fever vaccine.

This clonotype showed up just a few times. The rearrangement uses TRBV6-6 and TRBJ2-1; 7 bases fit TRBD1. The V and J ends lost 7 bases and 4 bases, in that order; junction bases with no gene match: 10. Germline V gene lookup returns CDR1 MNHNY and CDR2 SVGAGI (reference sequence). The CDR3 length is 15 residues. DNA of the CDR3: TGTGCCAGCAACTTACAGGGGTCTGGTTACAATGAGCAGTTCTTC. It translates to CASNLQGSGYNEQFF.

This clonotype was counted ten times or more. The chain has TRBV4-3 and TRBJ1-3; D is perhaps TRBD1 (5 bases). Germline CDR1 LGHNA, CDR2 YSLEER. The CDR3 is 19 residues long. V dropped 0 bases and J dropped 0 bases, with 18 bases sitting between them. The CDR3 nucleotides read TGCGCCAGCAGCCAAGACGGTGGGCCAGGGCGCCTCTCTGGAAACACCATATATTTT. Translating it yields CASSQDGGPGRLSGNTIYF.

This clonotype was recorded at least ten times. In nucleotides, the CDR3 is TGTGCCAGCAGCCAAGCTAGATCCGCGGAGCAGTACGTC. Translated: CASSQARSAEQYV. The V gene is TRBV3-1, the J gene TRBJ2-7; D uncertain. V was clipped by 1 base and J by 7 bases, with 11 bases between them. Germline-derived CDR1 and CDR2 are LGHDT and YNNKEL (reference sequence). CDR3 length equals 13 residues.

This clonotype came up many times. V and J are TRBV5-1 and TRBJ2-7; the match to TRBD2 covers 12 bases. Losses at the gene ends were 4 bases for V and 2 bases for J; bases not matched to a gene: 4. This CDR3 has 15 residues. Germline V CDR1 and CDR2: SGHRS, YFSETQ. CDR3 in DNA: TGCGCCAGCAGCACGACTAGCGGGGGACCCTACGAGCAGTACTTC. Translated, it gives CASSTTSGGPYEQYF.

This clonotype was detected many times. This rearrangement joins TRBV6-2 or TRBV6-3 to TRBJ2-2; D not resolved. This CDR3 has 14 residues. V lost 5 bases, J lost 0 bases, and 7 bases lay in between. Germline loops: CDR1 MNHEY, CDR2 SVGEGT. CDR3 coding DNA: TGTGCCAGCAGTATCTATCCGAACACCGGGGAGCTGTTTTTT. Residues: CASSIYPNTGELFF.

This clonotype was seen a handful of times. The chain links TRBV20-1 to TRBJ2-2, with D tentatively TRBD2 (6 bases). V was shortened by 0 bases and J by 5 bases, with 16 bases between the two germline ends. The CDR3 extends over 16 amino acids. Germline CDR1 reads DFQATT; CDR2 reads SNEGSKA (reference sequence). CDR3 residues: CSARDLRGFETGELFF. The DNA for the CDR3 is TGCAGTGCTAGAGATTTGCGGGGATTCGAGACCGGGGAGCTGTTTTTT.

This clonotype was recorded at least ten times. The chain employs TRBV4-2 and TRBJ2-5, with TRBD1 identical over 8 bases. The CDR3 is 16 residues long. After removal of 0 bases from V and 5 bases from J, the junction contained 8 bases not matched to a gene. CDR1 and CDR2 from the germline V gene are LGHNA and YNFKEQ. This CDR3 reads CASSQDRSRGLETQYF. The CDR3 DNA follows: TGTGCCAGCAGCCAAGATAGGTCCAGGGGGCTGGAGACCCAGTACTTC.

The sample holds a few counts of this clonotype. The gene calls are TRBV24-1 and TRBJ1-6; D gene unclear. This CDR3 region has 13 residues. The ends were cut back, 8 bases at V and 9 bases at J, with 13 bases in the middle. The V gene's germline CDR1 is KGHDR and CDR2 SFDVKD. DNA for the CDR3: TGTGCCACCATGAAGAAGGGTGTTTCACCCCTCCACTTT. Residues: CATMKKGVSPLHF.

This clonotype was recorded a few times. This chain links TRBV6-1 with TRBJ2-3, with D perhaps matching TRBD2 (5 bases). Germline V gene sequence: CDR1 MNHNS, CDR2 SASEGT. CDR3 size: 14 residues. V was cut by 6 bases and J by 2 bases, with 12 bases left in between. The CDR3 DNA follows: TGTGCCAGCAGGGAGGCCCCGAACACAGATACGCAGTATTTT. Translation gives CASREAPNTDTQYF.

This clonotype was found many times. The chain couples TRBV6-1 to TRBJ1-5; 8 bases fit TRBD1. Germline V gives CDR1 MNHNS, CDR2 SASEGT. The length of the CDR3 is 16 residues. The trim removed 3 bases at V and 3 bases at J, leaving 7 bases unmatched. Written as DNA, the CDR3 is TGTGCCAGCAGTGACCCCGGGCAGGGGGCCAATCAGCCCCAGCATTTT. Translating it yields CASSDPGQGANQPQHF.

The rearrangement joins TRBV27 to TRBJ1-3; maybe TRBD1 (5 bases). This CDR3 comprises 14 residues. The germline V gene encodes CDR1 MNHEY and CDR2 SMNVEV (reference sequence). V shed 4 bases and J shed 2 bases, with 9 bases lying between them. For the CDR3, the DNA is TGTGCCAGCAGTTCAACGGGGGCTGGAAACACCATATATTTT. Encoded protein: CASSSTGAGNTIYF.

The J gene is TRBJ2-2, the V gene TRBV3-1; 9 bases are shared with TRBD1. With 3 bases clipped from V and 5 bases from J, the junction kept 4 bases outside the gene matches. CDR1 LGHDT and CDR2 YNNKEL come from the germline V gene (reference sequence). The CDR3 has 15 residues. CDR3 sequence (DNA): TGTGCCAGCAGCCAGGGACAGGGATGGACCGGGGAGCTGTTTTTT. This codes for CASSQGQGWTGELFF. Combining the CDR3 with reference TRBV3-1 and TRBJ2-2 gives the whole variable domain DTAVSQTPKYLVTQMGNDKSIKCEQNLGHDTMYWYKQDSKKFLKIMFSYNNKELIINETVPNRFSPKSPDKAHLNLHINSLELGDSAVYFCASSQGQGWTGELFFGEGSRLTVL.

This clonotype was counted many times. The genes are TRBV6-5 and TRBJ1-1; no clear D gene. Germline V lookup: CDR1 MNHEY, CDR2 SVGAGI. The CDR3 extends over 13 amino acids. Trimming removed 5 bases at V and 4 bases at J, with 11 bases between. The CDR3 region has the DNA TGTGCCAGCAGTCCTTTAACCGCCACTGAAGCTTTCTTT. Translation gives CASSPLTATEAFF.

The chain links TRBV20-1 to TRBJ1-5; D uncertain. V gave up 1 base and J gave up 5 bases, with 6 bases separating them. The CDR3 contains 12 residues. Germline values: CDR1 DFQATT, CDR2 SNEGSKA (reference sequence). The CDR3 here is CSARAGDQPQHF. The DNA of the CDR3 is TGCAGTGCTAGAGCCGGGGATCAGCCCCAGCATTTT.

This CDR3 is CASSLAGQDDQPQHF. CDR3 DNA sequence: TGCGCCAGCAGCTTGGCCGGCCAGGACGATCAGCCCCAGCATTTT. This sequence joins TRBV5-1 and TRBJ1-5; D is uncertain. The CDR3 covers 15 residues. Trimming pared 0 bases from V and 5 bases from J, leaving 12 bases between. Germline values: CDR1 SGHRS, CDR2 YFSETQ.

V usage is TRBV6-5 and J usage is TRBJ1-2; D is undetermined. CDR3 size: 14 residues. V lost 6 bases and J 5 bases, leaving 16 bases between the germline ends. Germline V gene lookup returns CDR1 MNHEY and CDR2 SVGAGI. CDR3 in amino acids: CASSPRVLGYGYTF. The CDR3 region has the DNA TGTGCCAGCAGCCCACGTGTCCTCGGGTATGGCTACACCTTC.

The chain links TRBV19 to TRBJ1-5; unclear D gene. In germline, CDR1 is LNHDA, CDR2 SQIVND (reference sequence). Trimming left V 3 bases short and J 6 bases short, with 18 bases between. The CDR3 consists of 16 residues. This chain's CDR3 is CASSIDGPKIGQPQHF. CDR3 coding DNA: TGTGCCAGTAGTATCGACGGGCCGAAAATCGGTCAGCCCCAGCATTTT.

In its sample, this clonotype was seen a few times. The V gene is TRBV18, the J gene TRBJ2-7; TRBD2 is a possible D gene (5 bases). Germline loops: CDR1 KGHSH, CDR2 LQKENI. This CDR3 contains 13 residues. Trimming removed 2 bases from V and 3 bases from J, with 8 bases in between. This CDR3 reads CASSPAADYEQYV. The CDR3 nucleotides read TGTGCCAGCTCACCAGCAGCGGACTACGAGCAGTACGTC.

The sample holds many counts of this clonotype. The chain carries TRBV4-2 and TRBJ2-5; the D gene could be TRBD1 or TRBD2 (7 bases each). Deletions cut 7 bases from V and 1 base from J, with 19 bases between. Germline CDR1 and CDR2: LGHNA and YNFKEQ. The CDR3 sequence is 16 residues long. The CDR3 reads CASTWGGGDRQETQYF. In DNA form, the CDR3 reads TGTGCCAGCACCTGGGGAGGGGGCGATCGCCAAGAGACCCAGTACTTC.

This clonotype turned up a few times. The V gene is TRBV7-2, the J gene TRBJ1-3; 7 nucleotides align to TRBD1. Germline V lookup: CDR1 SGHTA, CDR2 FQGNSA. V gave up 1 base and J gave up 4 bases; unmatched junction bases: 4. The length of the CDR3 is 15 residues. CDR3 sequence: CASSLGGQKGNTIYF. CDR3 DNA sequence: TGTGCCAGCAGCTTAGGGGGACAGAAAGGAAACACCATATATTTT.

This clonotype was detected ten times or more. The chain is built from TRBV20-1 and TRBJ1-1; 8 positions match TRBD1. Germline V gene data show CDR1 as DFQATT and CDR2 as SNEGSKA (reference sequence). V was pared by 6 bases and J by 1 base, with 4 bases of the junction left unmatched. This CDR3 is 13 amino acids long. Here the CDR3 reads CSALTGGNTEAFF. As DNA, the CDR3 is TGCAGTGCACTTACAGGGGGGAACACTGAAGCTTTCTTT.

Of note for this clonotype: A junction boundary mismatches the germline segment, possibly from a read error. The chain links TRBV5-5 to TRBJ2-1, with TRBD2 matching 9 bases. This CDR3 region has 14 residues. Germline V lookup: CDR1 SGHKS, CDR2 YYEKEE (reference sequence). The CDR3 spells CASILGTSFNEQFF. The CDR3 DNA reads as TGTGCCAGCATCTTGGGGACTAGCTTCAATGAGCAGTTCTTC.

The CDR3 spells CASSTTTGGTEAFF. The CDR3 DNA reads as TGTGCCAGCAGTACTACGACAGGGGGCACTGAAGCTTTCTTT. The V and J genes are TRBV28 and TRBJ1-1; 9 bases match TRBD1. With 5 bases clipped from V and 4 bases from J, the junction kept 5 bases outside the gene matches. The CDR3 contains 14 residues. The germline gives CDR1 MDHEN, CDR2 SYDVKM.

The sample holds a few counts of this clonotype. This rearrangement joins TRBV7-2 to TRBJ2-4, with 7 bases that match TRBD1. The V segment lost 3 bases and the J segment 1 base; nucleotides outside the gene matches: 9. Germline CDR1 reads SGHTA; CDR2 reads FQGNSA. The length of the CDR3 is 17 residues. As DNA, the CDR3 is TGTGCCAGCAGCTTCCCCATGGGACAGCAGGCCAAAAACATTCAGTACTTC. This translates into CASSFPMGQQAKNIQYF.

Comments on this clonotype: This could be a read error, since a much larger clone is one nucleotide away. The V gene is TRBV28, the J gene TRBJ1-2; maybe TRBD1 (6 bases). The CDR3 is 15 residues long. Germline assignment: CDR1 MDHEN and CDR2 SYDVKM. V was cut by 6 bases and J by 9 bases, with 23 bases left in between. The CDR3 sequence: CASRPSQGQLVSYTF. The CDR3 DNA follows: TGTGCCAGCAGGCCCTCCCAGGGGCAGCTTGTGAGCTACACCTTC.

This clonotype was detected ten times or more. V and J are TRBV5-4 and TRBJ2-7; no reliable D call. Trimming stripped 4 bases from V and 4 bases from J, with 12 bases between. CDR1 and CDR2 from the germline V gene are SGHNT and YYREEE (reference sequence). This CDR3 has 13 residues. This CDR3 reads CASSPELGYEQYV. CDR3 DNA: TGTGCCAGCAGCCCGGAGCTTGGGTACGAGCAGTACGTC.

This clonotype was seen repeatedly, ten times or more. This chain uses TRBV3-1 with TRBJ2-3, with a tentative D call TRBD1 (6 bases). Trimming left V 2 bases short and J 1 base short, with 13 bases between. The CDR3 contains 16 residues. The V gene's germline CDR1 is LGHDT and CDR2 YNNKEL (reference sequence). Here the CDR3 reads CASSQLQGLGTDTQYF. The CDR3, as DNA: TGTGCCAGCAGCCAACTCCAGGGGTTGGGCACAGATACGCAGTATTTT.

This clonotype has a count of ten or more. V is TRBV7-2 and J is TRBJ2-1, with 7 positions matching TRBD2. Germline CDR1 is SGHTA and CDR2 is FQGNSA. J gave up 0 bases and V 4 bases, and 3 bases lay outside the gene matches. The CDR3 is 15 residues long. The CDR3 nucleotides are TGTGCCAGCAGCTCGGGGGGAAGCTCCTACAATGAGCAGTTCTTC. It codes for CASSSGGSSYNEQFF.

In this sample, this clonotype turned up many times. The rearrangement links TRBV19 to TRBJ1-5; D not certain. This CDR3 contains 14 residues. V gave up 5 bases and J gave up 5 bases, with 13 bases separating them. Germline CDR1 and CDR2: LNHDA and SQIVND (reference sequence). CDR3 nucleotides: TGTGCCAGTAGTCTGGCCCTAACAGATCAGCCCCAGCATTTT. Translation gives CASSLALTDQPQHF.

The V and J genes are TRBV6-5 and TRBJ2-7; TRBD1 or TRBD2 may be the D gene (5 bases each). Germline V gene data show CDR1 as MNHEY and CDR2 as SVGAGI. The CDR3 runs 16 residues. Trimming took 0 bases from V and 2 from J, leaving 14 bases between them. The CDR3 reads CASSYSLPGRTYEQYF. As DNA, the CDR3 is TGTGCCAGCAGTTACTCGCTACCGGGGCGGACCTACGAGCAGTACTTC.